The subject of this entry is one TCR beta chain. Original analysis: It was from reference gene primer amplification that nucleated cell counts were estimated. Produced via immunoSEQ multiplex PCR; TCRdb's table is partial and in-frame only. D and trimming were read from the DNA, whereas the V and J calls and clone size are those reported in that table. The repertoire holds more than 60,000 clones, with about 88% as singletons. The data were taken from a study of blood T cell repertoires in COVID-19. At the level of the study: The United States, Italy and Spain were the sources of the acute and convalescent COVID-19 samples.

In Seattle, patients joined the study during active infection and were tracked longitudinally. This CDR3 contains 15 residues. V was clipped by 0 bases and J by 7 bases, with 10 bases between them. Germline assignment: CDR1 MNHEY and CDR2 SVGAGI. Sequencing used peripheral blood. The sequence came from a woman aged 55-75 years with COVID-19, enrolled during active disease. The chain combines TRBV6-5 with TRBJ1-6; D unresolved. The CDR3 coding sequence is TGTGCCAGCAGTTACTCGAGCCAACCAAATTCACCCCTCCACTTT. Residues: CASSYSSQPNSPLHF.